This T cell receptor beta chain was sequenced in a study of blood T cell repertoires in COVID-19. The assay was immunoSEQ multiplex PCR, and TCRdb's table has in-frame clones only and misses some. The sample includes approximately 440,000 clones, about nine tenths of them seen just once. This clone was recorded once. Germline loops: CDR1 SGHAT, CDR2 FQNNGV. The length of the CDR3 is 15 residues. The V end was cut by 1 base, the J end by 0 bases, with 7 bases between. This clonotype was obtained from a man younger than 30 who had recovered from COVID-19. Specimen: PBMCs or T cells enriched from blood (not recorded which). This sequence joins TRBV11-2 and TRBJ2-4, with a weak D call TRBD1 (5 bases). CDR3 in amino acids: CASSLGGLAKNIQYF. DNA of the CDR3: TGTGCCAGCAGCTTAGGGGGCTTAGCCAAAAACATTCAGTACTTC.